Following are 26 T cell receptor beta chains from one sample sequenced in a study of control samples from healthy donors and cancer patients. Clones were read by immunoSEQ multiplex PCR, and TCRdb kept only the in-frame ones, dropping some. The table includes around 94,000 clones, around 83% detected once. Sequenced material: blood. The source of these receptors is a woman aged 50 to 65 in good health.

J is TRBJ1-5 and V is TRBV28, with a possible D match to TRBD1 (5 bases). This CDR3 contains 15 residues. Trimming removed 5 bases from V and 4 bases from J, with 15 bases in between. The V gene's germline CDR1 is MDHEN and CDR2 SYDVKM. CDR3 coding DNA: TGTGCCAGCAGTGCCCCAGGGACGTGGAATCAGCCCCAGCATTTT. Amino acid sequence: CASSAPGTWNQPQHF.

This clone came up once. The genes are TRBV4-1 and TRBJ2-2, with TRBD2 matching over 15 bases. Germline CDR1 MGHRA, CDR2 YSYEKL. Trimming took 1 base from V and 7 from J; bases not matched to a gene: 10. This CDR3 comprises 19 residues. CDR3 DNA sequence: TGCGCCAGCAGCCAAGGTGGACTAGCGGGGGGGCGATTTAACGGGGAGCTGTTTTTT. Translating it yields CASSQGGLAGGRFNGELFF.

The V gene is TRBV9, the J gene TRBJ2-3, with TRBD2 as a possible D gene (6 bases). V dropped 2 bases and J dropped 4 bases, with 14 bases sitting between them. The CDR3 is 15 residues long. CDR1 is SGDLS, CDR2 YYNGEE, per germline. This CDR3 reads CASSVRDSGADTQYF. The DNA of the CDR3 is TGTGCCAGCAGCGTCCGGGACTCCGGCGCAGATACGCAGTATTTT.

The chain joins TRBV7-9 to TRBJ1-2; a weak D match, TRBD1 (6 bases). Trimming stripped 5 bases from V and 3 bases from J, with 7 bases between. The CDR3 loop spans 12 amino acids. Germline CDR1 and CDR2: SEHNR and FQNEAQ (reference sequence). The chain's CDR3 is CASSRTDYGYTF. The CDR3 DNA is TGTGCCAGCAGCCGGACAGACTATGGCTACACCTTC.

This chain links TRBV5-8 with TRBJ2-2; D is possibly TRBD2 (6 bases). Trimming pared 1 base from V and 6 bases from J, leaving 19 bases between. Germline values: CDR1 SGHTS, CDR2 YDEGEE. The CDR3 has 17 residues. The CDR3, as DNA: TGTGCCAGCAGCTTGCGCTTCGGGGGAACGATGGCCGGGGAGCTGTTTTTT. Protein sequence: CASSLRFGGTMAGELFF.

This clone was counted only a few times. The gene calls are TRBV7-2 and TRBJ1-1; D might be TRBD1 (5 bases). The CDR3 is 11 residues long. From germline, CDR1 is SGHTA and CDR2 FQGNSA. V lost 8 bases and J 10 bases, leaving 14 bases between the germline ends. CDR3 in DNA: TGTGCCAGCGGCCGGGGCCCGGGAGCTTTCTTT. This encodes CASGRGPGAFF.

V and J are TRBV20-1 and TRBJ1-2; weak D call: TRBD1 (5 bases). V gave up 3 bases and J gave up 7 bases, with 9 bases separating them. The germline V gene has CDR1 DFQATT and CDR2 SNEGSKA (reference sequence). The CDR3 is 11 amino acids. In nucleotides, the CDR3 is TGCAGTGCTAGGGACACACGTGGCTACACCTTC. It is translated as CSARDTRGYTF.

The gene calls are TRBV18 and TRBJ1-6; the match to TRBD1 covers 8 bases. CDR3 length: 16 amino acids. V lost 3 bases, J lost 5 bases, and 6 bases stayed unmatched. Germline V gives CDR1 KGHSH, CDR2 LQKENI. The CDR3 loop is CASSPFVTGDNSPLHF. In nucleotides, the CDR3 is TGTGCCAGCTCACCCTTTGTGACAGGGGATAATTCACCCCTCCACTTT.

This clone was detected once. The CDR3 loop reads CASSLSGQGDTEAFF. The DNA for the CDR3 is TGTGCCAGCTCACTAAGCGGACAGGGGGACACTGAAGCTTTCTTT. The V and J genes are TRBV18 and TRBJ1-1; 10 bases are shared with TRBD1. Unmatched junction bases numbered 5, after V lost 4 bases and J lost 3 bases. The CDR3 covers 15 residues. The germline gives CDR1 KGHSH, CDR2 LQKENI.

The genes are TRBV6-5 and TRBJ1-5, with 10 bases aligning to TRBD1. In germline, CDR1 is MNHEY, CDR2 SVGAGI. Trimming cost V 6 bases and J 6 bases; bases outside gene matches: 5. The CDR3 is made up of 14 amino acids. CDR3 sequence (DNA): TGTGCCAGCAGCATGGGACAGGGGATTCAGCCCCAGCATTTT. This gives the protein CASSMGQGIQPQHF.

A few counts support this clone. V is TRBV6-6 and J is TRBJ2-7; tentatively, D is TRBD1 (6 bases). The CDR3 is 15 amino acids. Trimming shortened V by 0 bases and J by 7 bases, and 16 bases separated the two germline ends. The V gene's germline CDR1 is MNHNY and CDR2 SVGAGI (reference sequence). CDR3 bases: TGTGCCAGCAGTTACTCAAGGGGGACGCCTCTGGAGCAGTACTTC. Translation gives CASSYSRGTPLEQYF.

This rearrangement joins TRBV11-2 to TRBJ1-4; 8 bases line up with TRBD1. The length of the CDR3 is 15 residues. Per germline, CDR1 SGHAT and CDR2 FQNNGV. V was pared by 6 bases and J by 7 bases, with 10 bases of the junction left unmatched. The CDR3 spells CASSPPGGFGEKLFF. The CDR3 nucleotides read TGTGCCAGCAGTCCACCAGGGGGCTTTGGTGAAAAACTGTTTTTT.

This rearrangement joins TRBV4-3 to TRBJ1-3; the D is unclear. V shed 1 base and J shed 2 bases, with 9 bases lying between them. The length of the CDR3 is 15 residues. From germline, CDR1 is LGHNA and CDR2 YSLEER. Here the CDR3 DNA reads TGCGCCAGCAGCCAAGGAATCAGCGCTGGAAACACCATATATTTT. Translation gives CASSQGISAGNTIYF.

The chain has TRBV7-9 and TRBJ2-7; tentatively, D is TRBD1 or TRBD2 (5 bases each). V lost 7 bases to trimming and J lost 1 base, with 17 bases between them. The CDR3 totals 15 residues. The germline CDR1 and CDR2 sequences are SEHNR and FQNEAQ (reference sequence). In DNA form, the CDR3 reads TGTGCCAGCACCGTAACCGGGACGGTGTCCTACGAGCAGTACTTC. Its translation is CASTVTGTVSYEQYF.

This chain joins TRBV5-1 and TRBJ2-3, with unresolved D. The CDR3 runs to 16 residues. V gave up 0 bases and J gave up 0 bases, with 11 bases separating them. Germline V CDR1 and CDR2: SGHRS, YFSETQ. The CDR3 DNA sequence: TGCGCCAGCAGCTTGGAGGGAACCGCGAGCACAGATACGCAGTATTTT. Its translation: CASSLEGTASTDTQYF.

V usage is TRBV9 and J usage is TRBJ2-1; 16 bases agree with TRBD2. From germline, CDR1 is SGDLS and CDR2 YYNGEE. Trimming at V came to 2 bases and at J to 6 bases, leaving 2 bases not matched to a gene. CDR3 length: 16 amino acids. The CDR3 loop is CASSVGTSGRANEQFF. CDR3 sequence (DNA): TGTGCCAGCAGCGTCGGGACTAGCGGGAGGGCCAATGAGCAGTTCTTC. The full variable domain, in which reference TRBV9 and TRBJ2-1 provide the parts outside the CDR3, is DSGVTQTPKHLITATGQRVTLRCSPRSGDLSVYWYQQSLDQGLQFLIQYYNGEERAKGNILERFSAQQFPDLHSELNLSSLELGDSALYFCASSVGTSGRANEQFFGPGTRLTVL.

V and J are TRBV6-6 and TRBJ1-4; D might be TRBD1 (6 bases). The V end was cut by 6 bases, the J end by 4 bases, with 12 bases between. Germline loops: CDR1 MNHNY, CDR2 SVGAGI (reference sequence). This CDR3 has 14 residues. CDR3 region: CASRRQGFNEKLFF. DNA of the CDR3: TGTGCCAGCAGACGCCAGGGGTTTAATGAAAAACTGTTTTTT.

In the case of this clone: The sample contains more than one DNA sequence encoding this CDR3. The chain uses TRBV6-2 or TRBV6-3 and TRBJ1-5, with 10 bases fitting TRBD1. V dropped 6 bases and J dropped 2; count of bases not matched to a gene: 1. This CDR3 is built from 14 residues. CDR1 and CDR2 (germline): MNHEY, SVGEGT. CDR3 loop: CASSGQGGNQPQHF. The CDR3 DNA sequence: TGTGCCAGCAGCGGACAGGGGGGCAATCAGCCCCAGCATTTT.

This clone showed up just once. CDR3 nucleotide sequence: TGTGCCAGCAGTTACTGGGCCCGGACTAGCGGGTTAGGAGATACGCAGTATTTT. It codes for CASSYWARTSGLGDTQYF. The gene calls are TRBV6-2 or TRBV6-3 and TRBJ2-3; 11 nucleotides line up with TRBD2. The length of the CDR3 is 18 residues. V gave up 1 base and J gave up 5 bases; unmatched junction bases: 11. Germline lookup yields CDR1 MNHEY and CDR2 SVGEGT.

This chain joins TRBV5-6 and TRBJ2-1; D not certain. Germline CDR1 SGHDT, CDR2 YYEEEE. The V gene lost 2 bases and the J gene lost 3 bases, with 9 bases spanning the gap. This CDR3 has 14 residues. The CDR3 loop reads CASSFVKRYNEQFF. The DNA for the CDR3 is TGTGCCAGCAGCTTCGTTAAACGCTACAATGAGCAGTTCTTC. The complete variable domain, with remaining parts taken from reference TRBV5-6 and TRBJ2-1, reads DAGVTQSPTHLIKTRGQQVTLRCSPKSGHDTVSWYQQALGQGPQFIFQYYEEEERQRGNFPDRFSGHQFPNYSSELNVNALLLGDSALYLCASSFVKRYNEQFFGPGTRLTVL.

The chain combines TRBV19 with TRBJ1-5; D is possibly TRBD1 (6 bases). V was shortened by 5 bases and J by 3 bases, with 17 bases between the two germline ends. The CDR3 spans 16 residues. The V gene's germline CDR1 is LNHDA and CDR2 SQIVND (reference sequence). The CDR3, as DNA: TGTGCCAGTAGTCCGGGACAAGGGTTAGACAATCAGCCCCAGCATTTT. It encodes CASSPGQGLDNQPQHF.

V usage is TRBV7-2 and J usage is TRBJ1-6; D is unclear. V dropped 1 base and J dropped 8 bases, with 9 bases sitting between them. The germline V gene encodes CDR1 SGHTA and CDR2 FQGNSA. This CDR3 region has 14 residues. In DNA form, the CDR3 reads TGTGCCAGCAGCTTAGGGACTGGGTATTCACCCCTCCACTTT. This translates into CASSLGTGYSPLHF.

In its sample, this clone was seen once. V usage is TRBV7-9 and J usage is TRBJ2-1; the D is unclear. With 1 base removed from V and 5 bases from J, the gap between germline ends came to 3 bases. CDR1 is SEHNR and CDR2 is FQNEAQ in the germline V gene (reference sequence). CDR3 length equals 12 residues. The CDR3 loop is CASSLVDNEQFF. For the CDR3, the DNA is TGTGCCAGCAGCTTAGTAGACAATGAGCAGTTCTTC.

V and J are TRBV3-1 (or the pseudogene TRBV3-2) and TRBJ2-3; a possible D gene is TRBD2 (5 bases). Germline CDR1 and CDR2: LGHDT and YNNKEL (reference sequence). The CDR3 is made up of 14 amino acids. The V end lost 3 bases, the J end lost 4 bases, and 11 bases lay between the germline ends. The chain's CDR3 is CASSQAVGADTQYF. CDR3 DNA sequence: TGTGCCAGCAGCCAGGCGGTCGGGGCAGATACGCAGTATTTT.

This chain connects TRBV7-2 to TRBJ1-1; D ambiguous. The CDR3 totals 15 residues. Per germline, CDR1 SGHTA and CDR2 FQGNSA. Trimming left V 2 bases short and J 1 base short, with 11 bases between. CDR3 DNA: TGTGCCAGCAGCTTATCATCCAGGTGGAACACTGAAGCTTTCTTT. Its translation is CASSLSSRWNTEAFF.

The CDR3 loop is CASSLGPGGGVRETQYF. As DNA, the CDR3 is TGTGCCAGCAGCTTGGGACCCGGGGGCGGGGTGCGAGAGACCCAGTACTTC. V and J are TRBV5-6 and TRBJ2-5; tentatively, D is TRBD1 or TRBD2 (6 bases each). V gave up 0 bases and J gave up 4 bases, with 19 bases separating them. The CDR3 totals 17 residues. From germline, CDR1 is SGHDT and CDR2 YYEEEE.